This T cell receptor beta chain was found in a study of OX40 agonist ivuxolimab in advanced cancers. Study-wide context: The costimulatory receptor OX40 (CD134) was targeted by ivuxolimab, a fully human IgG2 agonistic monoclonal antibody. Prior anti-PD-1, anti-PD-L1 or anti-CTLA-4 therapy was permitted, and checkpoint inhibitors had been received by 40% to 50% of dose-escalation patients. The dose-escalation cohort was about 86% male with a mean age of about 60 years, ranging from about 20 to 85. Intravenous ivuxolimab was administered to patients every 2 weeks at six dose levels: 0.01, 0.1, 0.3, 1.5, 3 and 10 mg/kg. The purpose of peripheral TCRbeta sequencing was to test whether ivuxolimab changed TCR sequence diversity and led to clonal T-cell expansion. The paper covers the monotherapy dose-escalation part of the phase I ivuxolimab trial, which included N = 52 patients. Partial responses occurred in three dose-escalation patients, of whom one had hepatocellular carcinoma and two had cutaneous melanoma. Among the roughly 50 dose-escalation patients, 19 had hepatocellular carcinoma, some 15 melanoma, 9 renal cell carcinoma and 9 head and neck cancer.

Patients with autoimmune disease history or receiving systemic immunosuppression were excluded from the trial. In every dose cohort, peripheral blood was drawn for TCR sequencing at baseline, cycle 4 day 1, and cycle 7 day 1. The samples were taken from a phase I, first-in-human, multicenter, open-label dose-escalation trial of ivuxolimab. Adults with locally advanced or metastatic melanoma, renal cell, hepatocellular, or head and neck squamous cell carcinoma were enrolled in the trial. CD4+ and CD8+ T cells were sorted separately from peripheral blood before TCR sequencing. Genomic DNA was isolated from the sorted cells so that the TCRbeta CDR3 region could be sequenced. TCRbeta CDR3 regions were sequenced using the immunoSEQ Assay. Held by TCRdb, this immuneACCESS table contains in-frame sequences only and omits some clones. Under half of the omission traces to an unresolved V gene where checked; the cause of the rest is unknown. This sample comprises about 42,000 clones, about four fifths of them detected only once. The top ten clones comprise more than 20% of the sample.

To note about this clone: Its antigen is unknown. No base qualities exist here, and no much larger clone lies one base off it.

Points the paper makes about the study in general: At doses of 0.1 to 3.0 mg/kg, clonal expansion of both CD4+ and CD8+ blood T cells was observed from baseline to week 6. Low levels of normalized T-cell clonal expansion were also seen in some patients who did not respond. The antigen specificity of the peripheral T cells that underwent clonal expansion was not determined. In partial responders in the 0.1-3.0 mg/kg groups, normalized peripheral clonal expansion was found to be among the lowest, especially among CD8+ T cells. After ivuxolimab, expanded clones were on average more numerous among CD8+ T cells than among CD4+ T cells.

Sequencing used CD4+ or CD8+ T cells sorted from blood, obtained in a trial of the OX40 agonist ivuxolimab. The sequence derives from an adult with an advanced solid tumor such as melanoma, head and neck, liver or kidney cancer.

The DNA sequence is given as TGTGCCAGCACTCTTCGGGGGCAGGGGATTCAGACCCAGTACTTC. Translation gives CASTLRGQGIQTQYF. This sequence uses TRBV7-2 and TRBJ2-5, with the D call perhaps TRBD1 or TRBD2, as 6 bases match in each case. From a lookup of the germline V gene, CDR1 and CDR2 are SGHTA and FQGNSA. V gives up 7 bases and J gives up 6 bases, and the segment between their germline ends measures 21 bases. The CDR3 covers 15 residues, taking in both the cysteine and the phenylalanine. Left in the record is the CDR3 DNA by itself, 45 bases read in frame from the first base. Joined to the reference TRBV7-2 and TRBJ2-5 proteins, this CDR3 gives the full variable domain: GAGVSQSPSNKVTEKGKDVELRCDPISGHTALYWYRQSLGQGLEFLIYFQGNSAPDKSGLPSDRFSAERTGGSVSTLTIQRTQQEDSAVYLCASTLRGQGIQTQYFGPGTRLLVL.